One sample yielded the 4 T cell receptor beta chains listed below, sequenced in a study of glioma-infiltrating T cells. Amplification of TCR alpha and beta CDR3 regions from RNA used iRepertoire nested multiplex PCR. One entry per CDR3 protein results from TCRdb running MiXCR on the multiplex PCR reads. Altogether roughly 350,000 distinct CDR3 sequences are present, around 38% being singletons, with the ten largest covering more than 10%. The sequenced material came from glioma tissue, nonneoplastic brain tissue, or PBMCs (not recorded which). These TCRs come from a human donor with low-grade glioma or glioblastoma, undergoing nonglioma brain surgery, or in good health (not recorded which).

The gene calls are TRBV30 and TRBJ2-7; TRBD1 matches at 9 bases. The CDR3 totals 14 residues. Germline values: CDR1 GTSNPN, CDR2 SVGIG (reference sequence). V gave up 3 bases and J gave up 5 bases; unmatched junction bases: 8. CDR3 amino acids: CAWRATGGFDEQYF. CDR3 DNA sequence: TGTGCCTGGAGGGCTACAGGGGGCTTCGACGAGCAGTACTTC. Supplemented by reference TRBV30 and TRBJ2-7, the full variable domain reads SQTIHQWPATLVQPVGSPLSLECTVEGTSNPNLYWYRQAAGRGLQLLFYSVGIGQISSEVPQNLSASRPQDRQFILSSKKLLLSDSGFYLCAWRATGGFDEQYFGPGTRLTVT.

To note about this clonotype: A read error may be the cause here, since a much bigger clone is one base away. The rearrangement joins TRBV6-1 to TRBJ2-5; D is perhaps TRBD1 (6 bases). The DNA matches TRBJ2-1 better at its end, which makes the J call doubtful. The CDR3 spans 14 residues. Germline loops: CDR1 MNHNS, CDR2 SASEGT. DNA for the CDR3: TGTGCCAGAAGCCACAGGGCGTCGCGTGCTGAGCAGTTCTTC. Translation gives CARSHRASRAEQFF.

The gene calls are TRBV7-8 and TRBJ1-1, with 10 nucleotides matching TRBD1. CDR3 size: 15 residues. The V gene's germline CDR1 is SGHVS and CDR2 FQNEAQ. J lost 8 bases, V lost 1 base, and 7 bases had no gene match. This chain's CDR3 is CASSLDRTGGGEAFF. Written as DNA, the CDR3 is TGTGCCAGCAGCTTAGATCGGACAGGGGGAGGGGAAGCTTTCTTT.

The chain recombines TRBV6-2 or TRBV6-3 with TRBJ1-2; D gene ambiguous. V lost 6 bases and J lost 2, with 10 bases in between. The germline gives CDR1 MNHEY, CDR2 SVGEGT. The CDR3 length is 13 residues. CDR3 nucleotides: TGTGCCAGCAGAAAACATGGAAACTATGGCTACACCTTC. It yields the protein CASRKHGNYGYTF.